This T cell receptor (beta chain) was identified in a study of T cell responses to AZD1222 COVID-19 vaccine. Study-level findings and limits: Among the donors, most were white British and more were female, and clonal diversity was possibly underestimated. The repertoires were collected only after the peak T cell response.

With respect to this clone: The target antigen is unknown.

Measured with immunoSEQ multiplex PCR; TCRdb has only the in-frame clones, and not every one. This sample yields 55,000 to 75,000 clones, of which 75% to 85% are seen a single time; around 25% belongs to the top ten. This clonotype was obtained from an adult in good health. The source material was peripheral blood, sampled on day 0 of MenACWY control vaccination.

The CDR3 region is CASSSGTFNYGYTF. DNA for the CDR3: TGTGCCAGCAGCTCCGGGACATTTAACTATGGCTACACCTTC. The J gene is TRBJ1-2, the V gene TRBV5-6; maybe TRBD1 (6 bases). This CDR3 has 14 amino acids. CDR1 and CDR2 from the germline V gene are SGHDT and YYEEEE. Trimming pared 3 bases from V and 1 base from J, leaving 10 bases between.